This T cell receptor beta chain was recorded in a study of vaccination effects on CD4 cells after COVID-19. Background on the study: Early and late post-vaccination samples came from three convalescent patients.

As to this clone: The antigen is undetermined.

Looked up from germline, CDR1 is LGHDT and CDR2 is YNNKEL (reference sequence). Trimming took 2 bases from V and 2 from J, leaving 0 bases between them. CDR3 length: 11 amino acids. Generated by immunoSEQ multiplex PCR, the TCRdb table keeps only in-frame clones and is missing some. The table records roughly 51,000 clones, 74% of them present only once. The authors isolated CD4+ T cells after around nine days of culture. Infection with SARS-CoV-2 occurred in the person between March and December 2020, and PCR confirmed it. All study participants received two doses of BNT162b2 or mRNA-1273 vaccine. This TCR came from a human donor who had a prior SARS-CoV-2 infection. The rearrangement joins TRBV3-1 (or the pseudogene TRBV3-2) to TRBJ2-5; D unclear. Sequenced material: CD4+ T cells from PBMCs cultured without peptide, taken after COVID-19 vaccination. The CDR3 reads CASSQQETQYF. CDR3 coding DNA: TGTGCCAGCAGCCAACAAGAGACCCAGTACTTC.